The rows below give T cell receptor beta chains drawn from one sample of a study of T-cell memory formation after mild COVID-19. TCRdb re-derived calls from the 5' RACE reads in MiXCR, one entry per CDR3 protein. Among about 190,000 distinct CDR3 sequences listed, 18% were seen once. Sequencing input: PBMCs or a T cell subset sorted from them (not recorded which). The receptors originated from an adult woman who had mild COVID-19 (a few samples of this study predate the infection). Cell type and time point are not known. Each CDR3 is given with its conserved first and last residue.

CDR3: CASSRQGRAFF
V: TRBV7-2
J: TRBJ1-1

CDR3: CASSLVGTSGLTDTQYF
V: TRBV7-6
J: TRBJ2-3

CDR3: CASSTIQLGTDTQYF
V: TRBV7-9
J: TRBJ2-3

CDR3: CSAGGGEETQYF
V: TRBV20-1
J: TRBJ2-5

CDR3: CASSLAGVGSNQPQHF
V: TRBV5-5
J: TRBJ1-5

CDR3: CASSSGGGIYEQYF
V: TRBV12-3/TRBV12-4
J: TRBJ2-7

CDR3: CASSQGVALGQFTDTQYF
V: TRBV11-3
J: TRBJ2-3

CDR3: CASSPGDRLTEGYF
V: TRBV5-1
J: TRBJ2-7

CDR3: CATSDLSSAAGELFF
V: TRBV24-1
J: TRBJ2-2

CDR3: CASSLQGSSSNQPQHF
V: TRBV12-3/TRBV12-4
J: TRBJ1-5

CDR3: CASSLGPMRQTYEQYF
V: TRBV5-6
J: TRBJ2-7

CDR3: CASSLLAGGGTYEQYF
V: TRBV5-1
J: TRBJ2-7

CDR3: CSARDPSLKKLFF
V: TRBV20-1
J: TRBJ1-4

CDR3: CASSLSSVGELFF
V: TRBV7-9
J: TRBJ2-2

CDR3: CASRHRGGELFF
V: TRBV3-1
J: TRBJ2-2

CDR3: CASSSRRDRATEAFF
V: TRBV14
J: TRBJ1-1

CDR3: CASSGGLAGENEQFF
V: TRBV18
J: TRBJ2-1

CDR3: CSSGTGGSRYGYTF
V: TRBV20-1
J: TRBJ1-2

CDR3: CASWGGYGDKSYNEQFF
V: TRBV7-2
J: TRBJ2-1

CDR3: CASLRGLASHEQFF
V: TRBV2
J: TRBJ2-1

CDR3: CASSFESRGGTDTQYF
V: TRBV11-3
J: TRBJ2-3

CDR3: CASSVTGNTGELFF
V: TRBV9
J: TRBJ2-2

CDR3: CSVAPTSGSTDTQYF
V: TRBV29-1
J: TRBJ2-3

CDR3: CASSLQGAAEYDGYTF
V: TRBV9
J: TRBJ1-2

CDR3: CASSPGRVAGELFF
V: TRBV12-3/TRBV12-4
J: TRBJ2-2

CDR3: CSVRGLTDTQYF
V: TRBV20-1
J: TRBJ2-3

CDR3: CASSQTGINTGELFF
V: TRBV12-3/TRBV12-4
J: TRBJ2-2

CDR3: CASRREHYEQYF
V: TRBV7-9
J: TRBJ2-7

CDR3: CASSSRVGGTEAFF
V: TRBV18
J: TRBJ1-1

CDR3: CASSLGASWETQYF
V: TRBV5-1
J: TRBJ2-5

CDR3: CASSQEPLGQVTYTF
V: TRBV3-1
J: TRBJ1-2

CDR3: CSARDGGEITDTQYF
V: TRBV20-1
J: TRBJ2-3

CDR3: CASSLATSGVLVQETQYF
V: TRBV5-1
J: TRBJ2-5

CDR3: CASSRYGGASDEQFF
V: TRBV7-2
J: TRBJ2-1

CDR3: CASSSRDRGENEQFF
V: TRBV4-2
J: TRBJ2-1

CDR3: CASRHSSGGSGNTIYF
V: TRBV6-5
J: TRBJ1-3

CDR3: CASSLDRADYGYTF
V: TRBV5-1
J: TRBJ1-2

CDR3: CAWSVSGNYGYTF
V: TRBV30
J: TRBJ1-2

CDR3: CASSSGWGQGDTEAFF
V: TRBV5-1
J: TRBJ1-1

CDR3: CASSLRAGYTDTQYF
V: TRBV7-3
J: TRBJ2-3

CDR3: CSAISGGHHNEQFF
V: TRBV20-1
J: TRBJ2-1

CDR3: CASSLEPSSYEQYF
V: TRBV7-7
J: TRBJ2-7